The subject of this entry is one T cell receptor beta chain. This sample is drawn from a study of blood T cell repertoires in COVID-19. Study in general: T cells, B-cell-depleted T cells, or PBMCs provided the cDNA or gDNA that served as material.

This CDR3 region has 15 residues. The V and J ends lost 6 bases and 2 bases respectively, with 16 bases between them. Germline CDR1 reads MDHEN; CDR2 reads SYDVKM. In the study's own analysis: Amplification from reference gene primers served as the basis for estimated nucleated cell counts. The table came from immunoSEQ multiplex PCR; TCRdb's copy has only in-frame clones and leaves some out. That table supplies the V and J calls and clone size; D and trimming were determined from the DNA. The table records approximately 350,000 clones, over 70% of them present only once. V usage is TRBV28 and J usage is TRBJ1-2; the D is unclear. This clonotype was obtained from a man aged 25-45 years with active or convalescent COVID-19. Sequences were obtained from peripheral blood. CDR3 in DNA: TGTGCCAGCAGAGACTACGGACGCGCCAACTATGGCTACACCTTC. Translated, it gives CASRDYGRANYGYTF.